These 12 T cell receptor beta chains originate from one sample sequenced in a study of monozygotic twins with inflammatory bowel disease. TCRdb reanalyzed the 5' RACE reads and collapses them to one entry per CDR3 protein, without DNA. Recorded for this sample: about 330,000 distinct CDR3 sequences. The source material was blood. These receptors all stem from a human donor with ulcerative colitis or Crohn's disease, or a healthy co-twin of an affected twin (not recorded which).

The chain has TRBV29-1 and TRBJ2-5; without DNA, the TCRdb call of TRBD2 cannot be checked. This CDR3 is built from 14 residues. The germline CDR1 and CDR2 sequences are SQVTM and ANQGSEA. This CDR3 is CSVVGIAGEETQYF.

The genes are TRBV6-1 and TRBJ1-1; TCRdb lists TRBD1, though no DNA is available to test this call. Germline V lookup: CDR1 MNHNS, CDR2 SASEGT. The CDR3 loop spans 15 amino acids. This CDR3 is CASRDKDRADTEAFF.

The chain couples TRBV6-1 to TRBJ1-2; TCRdb picks TRBD1, but there is no DNA to check that call. CDR1 MNHNS and CDR2 SASEGT come from the germline V gene. The CDR3 is made up of 17 amino acids. CDR3 protein: CASSPGVGGHPSYGYTF.

V usage is TRBV9 and J usage is TRBJ2-2; TCRdb picks TRBD1, but there is no DNA to check that call. The V gene's germline CDR1 is SGDLS and CDR2 YYNGEE. The CDR3 extends over 15 amino acids. CDR3 in amino acids: CASSVGHSDTGELFF.

The V gene is TRBV27, the J gene TRBJ2-7; the TCRdb call, TRBD1, lacks DNA for checking. Germline values: CDR1 MNHEY, CDR2 SMNVEV (reference sequence). The CDR3 length is 13 residues. The CDR3 spells CASSPTENYEQYF.

The chain combines TRBV11-2 with TRBJ2-2; there is no DNA to check the TCRdb D call of TRBD1. The V gene's germline CDR1 is SGHAT and CDR2 FQNNGV. CDR3 length: 12 residues. The chain's CDR3 is CASSLEAGTEIF.

The rearrangement links TRBV20-1 to TRBJ2-7; TCRdb indicates TRBD1, and absent DNA this call remains unverified. This CDR3 has 15 residues. From germline, CDR1 is DFQATT and CDR2 SNEGSKA (reference sequence). The CDR3 region is CSARRDRGLTYEQYF.

The gene calls are TRBV7-2 and TRBJ2-7; absent DNA, TCRdb's TRBD2 call cannot be checked. The CDR3 sequence is 16 residues long. In germline, CDR1 is SGHTA, CDR2 FQGNSA. The CDR3 loop reads CASSLRVAGGPYEQYF.

The chain is built from TRBV18 and TRBJ1-1. The CDR3 is 14 residues long. CDR1 is KGHSH, CDR2 LQKENI, per germline. CDR3 residues: CASFQPGLGTEAFF.

The chain recombines TRBV5-6 with TRBJ2-1; TCRdb names TRBD2, which stays unverified in the absence of DNA. Looked up from germline, CDR1 is SGHDT and CDR2 is YYEEEE. The CDR3 runs 17 residues. CDR3: CASSIGLAGEVRNEQFF.

This chain links TRBV24-1 with TRBJ2-5. Germline-derived CDR1 and CDR2 are KGHDR and SFDVKD. CDR3 length: 16 residues. CDR3: CATSDPRKGFEETQYF.

The chain is built from TRBV5-1 and TRBJ2-3; TCRdb selects TRBD2, and the lack of DNA leaves this call unchecked. The CDR3 is made up of 16 amino acids. Per the germline V gene, CDR1 is SGHRS and CDR2 is YFSETQ. CDR3 region: CASRGGLAGITDTQYF.